These 4 T cell receptor beta chains came from one sample sequenced in a study of blood T cell repertoires in COVID-19. Assay: immunoSEQ multiplex PCR; the TCRdb copy retains only in-frame clones and omits some. This table holds fewer than 200,000 clones, around 80% found once. Sequenced: PBMCs or T cells enriched from blood (not recorded which). The source of these receptors is a woman aged 45-60 years who had recovered from COVID-19.

V usage is TRBV2 and J usage is TRBJ1-1; 7 bases align to TRBD1. The J segment lost 5 bases and the V segment lost 10 bases, leaving 10 bases of the junction unmatched. The CDR3 extends over 13 amino acids. The V gene's germline CDR1 is SNHLY and CDR2 FYNNEI. The CDR3: CATTKGGRTEAFF. CDR3 DNA sequence: TGTGCCACTACTAAAGGGGGCCGAACTGAAGCTTTCTTT.

V and J are TRBV3-1 (or the pseudogene TRBV3-2) and TRBJ2-7, with a possible D match to TRBD2 (5 bases). The CDR3 runs 12 residues. V lost 8 bases to trimming and J lost 6 bases, with 14 bases between them. Germline loops: CDR1 LGHDT, CDR2 YNNKEL (reference sequence). The CDR3 nucleotides read TGTGCCAGCCGTGTTAACGGAGGCGAGCAGTACTTC. Translating it yields CASRVNGGEQYF.

The J gene is TRBJ1-2, the V gene TRBV28; D possibly corresponds to TRBD1 (6 bases). CDR1 is MDHEN and CDR2 is SYDVKM in the germline V gene. The CDR3 extends over 14 amino acids. Trimming stripped 4 bases from V and 5 bases from J, with 14 bases between. Here the CDR3 reads CASSSGTPAYGYTF. CDR3 DNA: TGTGCCAGCAGTTCCGGGACACCTGCGTATGGCTACACCTTC.

The chain links TRBV19 to TRBJ1-6; TRBD1 aligns across 8 bases. Germline values: CDR1 LNHDA, CDR2 SQIVND (reference sequence). The CDR3 consists of 14 residues. With V trimmed by 1 base and J by 14 bases, 7 bases remained unmatched. This CDR3 is CASSIGGGQGTLHF. CDR3 nucleotides: TGTGCCAGTAGTATAGGAGGTGGACAGGGCACCCTCCACTTT.